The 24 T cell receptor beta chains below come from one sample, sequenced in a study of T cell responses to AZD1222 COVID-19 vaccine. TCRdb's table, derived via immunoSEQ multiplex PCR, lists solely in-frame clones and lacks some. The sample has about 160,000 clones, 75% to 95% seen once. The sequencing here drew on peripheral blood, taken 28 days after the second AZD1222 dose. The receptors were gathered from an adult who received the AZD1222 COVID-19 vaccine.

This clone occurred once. The CDR3 protein is CASSEEWNQPQHF. As DNA, the CDR3 is TGTGCCAGCAGCGAGGAATGGAATCAGCCCCAGCATTTT. The chain uses TRBV7-8 and TRBJ1-5; no reliable D call. The V and J ends lost 5 bases and 4 bases respectively, with 9 bases between them. The CDR3 runs 13 residues. The V gene's germline CDR1 is SGHVS and CDR2 FQNEAQ.

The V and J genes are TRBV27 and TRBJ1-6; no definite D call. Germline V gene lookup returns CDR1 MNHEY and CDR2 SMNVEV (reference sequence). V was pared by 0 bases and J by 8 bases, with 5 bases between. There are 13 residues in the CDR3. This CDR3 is CASSLSKDSPLHF. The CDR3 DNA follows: TGTGCCAGCAGTTTATCGAAGGATTCACCCCTCCACTTT.

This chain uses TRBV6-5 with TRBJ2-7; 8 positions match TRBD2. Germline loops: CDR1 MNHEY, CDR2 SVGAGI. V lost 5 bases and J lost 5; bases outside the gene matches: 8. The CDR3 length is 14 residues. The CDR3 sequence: CASSPAGEAHEQYF. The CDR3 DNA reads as TGTGCCAGCAGTCCAGCGGGGGAGGCCCACGAGCAGTACTTC.

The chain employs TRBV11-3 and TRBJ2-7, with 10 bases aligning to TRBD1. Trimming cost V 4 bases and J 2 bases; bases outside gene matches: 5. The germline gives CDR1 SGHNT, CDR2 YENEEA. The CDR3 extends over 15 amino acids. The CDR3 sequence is CASSSGTGDTYEQYF. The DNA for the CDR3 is TGTGCCAGCAGCTCTGGGACAGGGGATACCTACGAGCAGTACTTC.

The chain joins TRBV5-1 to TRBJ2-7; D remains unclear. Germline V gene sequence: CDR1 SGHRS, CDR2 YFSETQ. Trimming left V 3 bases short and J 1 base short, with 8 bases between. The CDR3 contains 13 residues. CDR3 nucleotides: TGCGCCAGCAGCTCCAGGAAATCCTACGAGCAGTACTTC. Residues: CASSSRKSYEQYF.

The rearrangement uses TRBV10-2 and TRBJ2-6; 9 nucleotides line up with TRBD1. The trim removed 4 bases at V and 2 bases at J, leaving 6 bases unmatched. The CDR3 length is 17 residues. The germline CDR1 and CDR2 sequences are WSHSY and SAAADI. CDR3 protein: CASSALTGGTGANVLTF. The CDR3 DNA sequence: TGCGCCAGCAGTGCCCTAACAGGGGGCACTGGGGCCAACGTCCTGACTTTC.

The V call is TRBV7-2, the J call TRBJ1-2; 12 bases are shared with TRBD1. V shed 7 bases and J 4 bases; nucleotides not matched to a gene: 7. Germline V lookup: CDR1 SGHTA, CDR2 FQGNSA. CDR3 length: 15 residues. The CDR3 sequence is CASTRDRGRSYGYTF. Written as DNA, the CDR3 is TGTGCCAGCACCCGGGACAGGGGGCGAAGCTATGGCTACACCTTC. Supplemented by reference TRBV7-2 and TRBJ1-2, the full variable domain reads GAGVSQSPSNKVTEKGKDVELRCDPISGHTALYWYRQSLGQGLEFLIYFQGNSAPDKSGLPSDRFSAERTGGSVSTLTIQRTQQEDSAVYLCASTRDRGRSYGYTFGSGTRLTVV.

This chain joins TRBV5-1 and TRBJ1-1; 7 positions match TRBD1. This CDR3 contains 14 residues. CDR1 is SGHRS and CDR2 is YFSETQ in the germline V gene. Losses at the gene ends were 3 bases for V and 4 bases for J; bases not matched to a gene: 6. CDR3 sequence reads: CASSSAGQSTEAFF. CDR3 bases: TGCGCCAGCAGCTCTGCGGGACAGAGCACTGAAGCTTTCTTT. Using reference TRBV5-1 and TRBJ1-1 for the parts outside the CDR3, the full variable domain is KAGVTQTPRYLIKTRGQQVTLSCSPISGHRSVSWYQQTPGQGLQFLFEYFSETQRNKGNFPGRFSGRQFSNSRSEMNVSTLELGDSALYLCASSSAGQSTEAFFGQGTRLTVV.

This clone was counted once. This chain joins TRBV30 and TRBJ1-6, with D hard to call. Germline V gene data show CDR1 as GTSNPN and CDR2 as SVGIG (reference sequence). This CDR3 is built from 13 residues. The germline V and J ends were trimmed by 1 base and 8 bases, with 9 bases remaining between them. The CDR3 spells CAWSAGLDSPLHF. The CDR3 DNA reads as TGTGCCTGGAGTGCCGGATTAGATTCACCCCTCCACTTT.

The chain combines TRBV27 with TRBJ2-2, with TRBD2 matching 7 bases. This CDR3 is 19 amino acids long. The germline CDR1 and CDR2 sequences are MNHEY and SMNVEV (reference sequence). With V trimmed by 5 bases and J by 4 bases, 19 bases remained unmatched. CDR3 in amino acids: CASSPHETGEGWPTGELFF. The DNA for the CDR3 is TGTGCCAGCAGTCCCCACGAGACCGGGGAGGGGTGGCCCACCGGGGAGCTGTTTTTT.

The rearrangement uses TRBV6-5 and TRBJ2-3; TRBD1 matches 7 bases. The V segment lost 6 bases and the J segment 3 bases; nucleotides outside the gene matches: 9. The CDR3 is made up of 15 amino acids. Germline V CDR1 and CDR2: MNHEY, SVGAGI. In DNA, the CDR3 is TGTGCCAGCAGCAAGACAGGGCTAGGGACAGATACGCAGTATTTT. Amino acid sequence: CASSKTGLGTDTQYF.

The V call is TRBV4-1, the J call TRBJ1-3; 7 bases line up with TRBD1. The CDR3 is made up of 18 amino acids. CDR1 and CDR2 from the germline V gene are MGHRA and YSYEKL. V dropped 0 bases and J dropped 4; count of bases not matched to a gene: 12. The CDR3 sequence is CASSQEFKPDRAGNTIYF. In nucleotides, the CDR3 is TGCGCCAGCAGCCAAGAGTTCAAACCCGACAGGGCGGGAAACACCATATATTTT.

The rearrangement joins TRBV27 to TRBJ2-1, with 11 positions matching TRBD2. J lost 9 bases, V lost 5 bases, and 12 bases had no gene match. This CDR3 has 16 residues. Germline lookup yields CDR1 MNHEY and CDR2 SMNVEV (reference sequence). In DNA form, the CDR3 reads TGTGCCAGCAGTCCGCGATTAGCGGGAGGGCGCCCTGAGCAGTTCTTC. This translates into CASSPRLAGGRPEQFF.

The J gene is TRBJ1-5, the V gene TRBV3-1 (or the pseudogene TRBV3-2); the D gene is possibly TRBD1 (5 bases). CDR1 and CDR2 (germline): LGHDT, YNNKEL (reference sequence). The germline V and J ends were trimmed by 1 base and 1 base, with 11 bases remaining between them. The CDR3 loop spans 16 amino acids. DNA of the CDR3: TGTGCCAGCAGCCAAGGGCAGTGGGGGAGCAATCAGCCCCAGCATTTT. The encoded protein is CASSQGQWGSNQPQHF.

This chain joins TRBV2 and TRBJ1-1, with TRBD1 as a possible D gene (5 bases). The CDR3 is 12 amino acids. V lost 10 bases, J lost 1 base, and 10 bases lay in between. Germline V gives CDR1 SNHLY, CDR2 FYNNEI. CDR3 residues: CAIRQGNTEAFF. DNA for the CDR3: TGTGCCATACGGCAGGGGAACACTGAAGCTTTCTTT.

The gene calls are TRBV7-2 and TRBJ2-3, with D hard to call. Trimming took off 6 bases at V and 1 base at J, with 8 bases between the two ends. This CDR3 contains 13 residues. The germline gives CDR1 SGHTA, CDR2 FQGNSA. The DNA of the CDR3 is TGTGCCAGCAGTGGGCAAGGCACAGATACGCAGTATTTT. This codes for CASSGQGTDTQYF. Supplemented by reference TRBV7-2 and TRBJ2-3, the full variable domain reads GAGVSQSPSNKVTEKGKDVELRCDPISGHTALYWYRQSLGQGLEFLIYFQGNSAPDKSGLPSDRFSAERTGGSVSTLTIQRTQQEDSAVYLCASSGQGTDTQYFGPGTRLTVL.

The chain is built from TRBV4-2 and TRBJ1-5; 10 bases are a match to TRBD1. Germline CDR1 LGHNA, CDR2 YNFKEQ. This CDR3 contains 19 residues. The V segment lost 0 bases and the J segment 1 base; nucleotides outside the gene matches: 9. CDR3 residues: CASSQDSVGQGLSNQPQHF. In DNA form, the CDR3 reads TGTGCCAGCAGCCAAGATTCGGTGGGACAGGGGTTGAGCAATCAGCCCCAGCATTTT.

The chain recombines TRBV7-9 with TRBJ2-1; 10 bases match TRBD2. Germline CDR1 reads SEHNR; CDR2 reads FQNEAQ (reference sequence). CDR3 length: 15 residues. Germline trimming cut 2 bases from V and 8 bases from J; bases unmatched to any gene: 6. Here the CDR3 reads CASSLSSGRAHEQFF. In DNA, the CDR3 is TGTGCCAGCAGCTTAAGCAGCGGGAGGGCCCATGAGCAGTTCTTC.

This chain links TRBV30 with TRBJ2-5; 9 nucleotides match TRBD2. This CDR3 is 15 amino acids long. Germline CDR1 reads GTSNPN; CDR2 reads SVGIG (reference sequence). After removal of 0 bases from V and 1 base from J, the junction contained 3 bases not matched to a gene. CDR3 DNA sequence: TGTGCCTGGAGTGTTGCGGGGGGGGCCCAAGAGACCCAGTACTTC. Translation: CAWSVAGGAQETQYF.

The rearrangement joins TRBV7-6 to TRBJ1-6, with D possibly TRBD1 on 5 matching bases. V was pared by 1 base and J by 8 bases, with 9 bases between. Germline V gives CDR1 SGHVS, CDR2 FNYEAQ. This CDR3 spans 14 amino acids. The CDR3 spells CASSLGGSYSPLHF. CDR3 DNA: TGTGCCAGCAGCTTAGGGGGGAGCTATTCACCCCTCCACTTT.

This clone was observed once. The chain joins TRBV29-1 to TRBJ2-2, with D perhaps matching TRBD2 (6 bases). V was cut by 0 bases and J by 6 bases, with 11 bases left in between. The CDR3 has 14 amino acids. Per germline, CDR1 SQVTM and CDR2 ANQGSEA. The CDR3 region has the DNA TGCAGCGTTGAAGATTCATGGGGGGCCGGGGAGCTGTTTTTT. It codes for CSVEDSWGAGELFF.

The CDR3: CASSQDRFYGYTF. In DNA, the CDR3 is TGCGCCAGCAGCCAAGATCGCTTCTATGGCTACACCTTC. V is TRBV4-1 and J is TRBJ1-2; D unclear. The CDR3 sequence is 13 residues long. Germline assignment: CDR1 MGHRA and CDR2 YSYEKL. V was pared by 0 bases and J by 4 bases, with 6 bases between.

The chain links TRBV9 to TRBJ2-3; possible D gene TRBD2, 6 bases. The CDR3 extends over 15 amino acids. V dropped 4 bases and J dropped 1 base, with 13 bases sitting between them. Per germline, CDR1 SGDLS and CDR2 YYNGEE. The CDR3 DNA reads TGTGCCAGCAGCCCAGGGACGGGAGGCACAGATACGCAGTATTTT. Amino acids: CASSPGTGGTDTQYF.

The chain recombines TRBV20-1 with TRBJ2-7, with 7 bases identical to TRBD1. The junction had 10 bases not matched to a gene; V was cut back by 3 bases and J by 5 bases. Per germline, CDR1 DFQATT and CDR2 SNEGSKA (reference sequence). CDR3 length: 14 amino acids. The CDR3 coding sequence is TGCAGTGCTAGTGCGGACAGGAGCAATAACGAGCAGTACTTC. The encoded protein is CSASADRSNNEQYF.